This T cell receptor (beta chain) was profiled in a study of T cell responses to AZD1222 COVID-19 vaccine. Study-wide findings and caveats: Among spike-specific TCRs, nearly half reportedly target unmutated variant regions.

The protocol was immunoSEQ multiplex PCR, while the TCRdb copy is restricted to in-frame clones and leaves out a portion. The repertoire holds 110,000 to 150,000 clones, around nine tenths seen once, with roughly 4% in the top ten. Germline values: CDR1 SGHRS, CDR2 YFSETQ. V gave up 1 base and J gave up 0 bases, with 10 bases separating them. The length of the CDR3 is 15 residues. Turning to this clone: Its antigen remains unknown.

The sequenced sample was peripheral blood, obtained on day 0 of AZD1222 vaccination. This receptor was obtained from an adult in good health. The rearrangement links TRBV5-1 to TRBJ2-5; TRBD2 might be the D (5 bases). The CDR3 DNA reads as TGCGCCAGCAGCTTGTTTGCCGGGGACCAAGAGACCCAGTACTTC. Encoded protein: CASSLFAGDQETQYF.